The source of this T cell receptor (beta chain) is a study of CD8+ T cells in alopecia areata. Study-level information: Treated individuals took tofacitinib by mouth, 5 to 10 mg twice daily.

Following extraction, RNA underwent reverse transcription to cDNA, which served as the sequencing template. Clones were sequenced by immunoSEQ multiplex PCR, and TCRdb holds only the in-frame ones, with some missing. The data show roughly 210,000 clones, about 40% seen once. Many counts were recorded for this clone. Its cognate antigen is unknown. Whole-study results and caveats: Tofacitinib significantly lowered scalp clonality and expanded CD8+ clones among the top 100.

Treatment described: oral pan-JAK inhibitor, 5-10 mg twice daily. Peripheral blood samples and lesional scalp punch biopsies were obtained from alopecia areata patients. The CDR3 extends over 18 amino acids. The germline V gene has CDR1 LGHNA and CDR2 YSLEER. V lost 4 bases and J lost 7; bases outside the gene matches: 15. This specimen consisted of CD4+ T cells sorted from blood, obtained at approximately week 36, from a patient treated with tofacitinib. The rearrangement joins TRBV4-3 to TRBJ2-1, with 11 bases that match TRBD1. This TCR was sampled from a human donor with alopecia areata. CDR3 DNA: TGCGCCAGCAGCCGCCGGTTGAGGGGACAGGGGGTCGGTAATGAGCAGTTCTTC. This codes for CASSRRLRGQGVGNEQFF.